The rows below give T cell receptor beta chains drawn from one sample of a study of glioma-infiltrating T cells after dendritic cell vaccination. Clones were sequenced by immunoSEQ multiplex PCR, and TCRdb holds only the in-frame ones, with some missing. The sample has roughly 88,000 clones; approximately 75% are singletons. The sample was blood, taken after dendritic cell vaccination. The receptor set was obtained from a human donor with glioblastoma. Both conserved end residues are part of each CDR3. D genes are given only for firm matches. Clone size is not always given. Where it is, it says once, few, many or a class for expanded clones.

v_gene: TRBV29-1
j_gene: TRBJ1-5
abundance: NA
d_gene: TRBD1
CDR3aa: CSVKQGMDNQPQHF
CDR3nt: TGCAGCGTCAAACAGGGGATGGACAATCAGCCCCAGCATTTT

v_gene: TRBV11-2
j_gene: TRBJ2-2
abundance: NA
d_gene: NA
CDR3aa: CASSFVRVNTGELFF
CDR3nt: TGTGCCAGCAGTTTTGTGAGGGTCAACACCGGGGAGCTGTTTTTT

v_gene: TRBV18
j_gene: TRBJ1-1
abundance: NA
d_gene: NA
CDR3aa: CASSPQGGNTEAFF
CDR3nt: TGTGCCAGCTCACCACAGGGAGGAAACACTGAAGCTTTCTTT

v_gene: TRBV9
j_gene: TRBJ2-1
abundance: NA
d_gene: NA
CDR3aa: CASSVQGGSYNEQFF
CDR3nt: TGTGCCAGCAGCGTCCAGGGGGGCTCCTACAATGAGCAGTTCTTC

v_gene: TRBV5-6
j_gene: TRBJ2-1
abundance: NA
d_gene: NA
CDR3aa: CASRWSRNEQFF
CDR3nt: TGTGCCAGCAGGTGGAGTCGGAATGAGCAGTTCTTC

v_gene: TRBV27
j_gene: TRBJ1-4
abundance: NA
d_gene: NA
CDR3aa: CASSYSIGRVGPRVGEKLFF
CDR3nt: TGTGCCAGCAGTTATTCGATAGGCAGGGTCGGCCCTCGGGTAGGGGAAAAACTGTTTTTT

v_gene: TRBV19
j_gene: TRBJ2-5
abundance: NA
d_gene: TRBD2
CDR3aa: CASRPRTGTSVGETQYF
CDR3nt: TGTGCCAGTAGGCCTAGAACCGGGACTAGCGTAGGGGAGACCCAGTACTTC

v_gene: TRBV30
j_gene: TRBJ2-2
abundance: NA
d_gene: TRBD1
CDR3aa: CAWSGDRGRGNTGELFF
CDR3nt: TGTGCCTGGAGTGGGGACAGGGGGCGAGGCAACACCGGGGAGCTGTTTTTT

v_gene: TRBV5-1
j_gene: TRBJ1-1
abundance: NA
d_gene: NA
CDR3aa: CASSSNLDEAFF
CDR3nt: TGCGCCAGCAGCTCTAACTTAGATGAAGCTTTCTTT

v_gene: TRBV7-7
j_gene: TRBJ2-5
abundance: NA
d_gene: TRBD2
CDR3aa: CASSPSASGGETQYF
CDR3nt: TGTGCCAGCAGCCCGTCGGCTAGCGGGGGAGAGACCCAGTACTTC

v_gene: TRBV30
j_gene: TRBJ2-1
abundance: NA
d_gene: TRBD1
CDR3aa: CAWSWQGATGNEQFF
CDR3nt: TGTGCCTGGAGTTGGCAGGGGGCGACGGGAAATGAGCAGTTCTTC

v_gene: TRBV6-1
j_gene: TRBJ2-4
abundance: NA
d_gene: TRBD1
CDR3aa: CASSGTDRGQNIQYF
CDR3nt: TGTGCCAGCAGTGGAACCGACAGGGGCCAAAACATTCAGTACTTC

v_gene: TRBV7-9
j_gene: TRBJ2-1
abundance: NA
d_gene: NA
CDR3aa: CASSLVARGSYNEQFF
CDR3nt: TGTGCCAGCAGCTTAGTGGCCAGGGGATCCTACAATGAGCAGTTCTTC

v_gene: TRBV30
j_gene: TRBJ1-5
abundance: NA
d_gene: NA
CDR3aa: CAWSARGMGGNQPQHF
CDR3nt: TGTGCCTGGAGTGCCCGTGGGATGGGGGGGAATCAGCCCCAGCATTTT

v_gene: TRBV10-3
j_gene: TRBJ2-3
abundance: NA
d_gene: NA
CDR3aa: CATSSPGTDTQYF
CDR3nt: TGTGCCACCAGCTCCCCTGGCACAGATACGCAGTATTTT

v_gene: TRBV6-4
j_gene: TRBJ2-1
abundance: NA
d_gene: TRBD2
CDR3aa: CASSEAGGSGYNEQFF
CDR3nt: TGTGCCAGCAGTGAAGCAGGCGGGAGCGGGTACAATGAGCAGTTCTTC

v_gene: TRBV5-1
j_gene: TRBJ2-1
abundance: NA
d_gene: NA
CDR3aa: CASSEDSLGYNEQFF
CDR3nt: TGCGCCAGCAGCGAGGACAGCCTGGGGTACAATGAGCAGTTCTTC

v_gene: TRBV14
j_gene: TRBJ1-1
abundance: NA
d_gene: NA
CDR3aa: CASSQVSGEAFF
CDR3nt: TGTGCCAGCAGCCAAGTTTCAGGAGAAGCTTTCTTT

v_gene: TRBV19
j_gene: TRBJ2-3
abundance: NA
d_gene: NA
CDR3aa: CASRPWADSSTDTQYF
CDR3nt: TGTGCCAGTAGACCCTGGGCGGACAGTAGCACAGATACGCAGTATTTT

v_gene: TRBV6-1
j_gene: TRBJ2-7
abundance: NA
d_gene: TRBD2
CDR3aa: CASRSGGTYPYEQYF
CDR3nt: TGTGCCAGCAGGAGCGGGGGGACGTACCCCTACGAGCAGTACTTC

v_gene: TRBV27
j_gene: TRBJ2-3
abundance: NA
d_gene: TRBD2
CDR3aa: CASSLVRLAAPDTQYF
CDR3nt: TGTGCCAGCAGTTTAGTCAGGCTAGCGGCCCCAGATACGCAGTATTTT

v_gene: TRBV5-4
j_gene: TRBJ2-2
abundance: NA
d_gene: NA
CDR3aa: CASRPDSLSGELFF
CDR3nt: TGTGCCAGCAGACCCGACAGTTTATCCGGGGAGCTGTTTTTT

v_gene: TRBV7-2
j_gene: TRBJ1-2
abundance: NA
d_gene: NA
CDR3aa: CASSLSFQDSNGYTF
CDR3nt: TGTGCCAGCAGCTTAAGCTTCCAGGACAGTAATGGCTACACCTTC

v_gene: TRBV19
j_gene: TRBJ1-2
abundance: NA
d_gene: NA
CDR3aa: CASNQAVPGDYGYTF
CDR3nt: TGTGCCAGTAACCAAGCAGTTCCGGGTGACTATGGCTACACCTTC

v_gene: TRBV25-1
j_gene: TRBJ2-5
abundance: once
d_gene: NA
CDR3aa: CASSWYGTGETQYF
CDR3nt: TGTGCCAGTAGCTGGTACGGAACCGGGGAGACCCAGTACTTC

v_gene: TRBV29-1
j_gene: TRBJ2-6
abundance: NA
d_gene: NA
CDR3aa: CSVGQNSGANVLTF
CDR3nt: TGCAGCGTAGGACAGAACTCTGGGGCCAACGTCCTGACTTTC

v_gene: TRBV9
j_gene: TRBJ1-3
abundance: NA
d_gene: TRBD1
CDR3aa: CASSARQGLTGNTIYF
CDR3nt: TGTGCCAGCAGCGCACGACAGGGGCTGACTGGAAACACCATATATTTT

v_gene: TRBV5-4
j_gene: TRBJ2-5
abundance: NA
d_gene: NA
CDR3aa: CASSPPSRETQYF
CDR3nt: TGTGCCAGCAGCCCCCCTTCCCGAGAGACCCAGTACTTC

v_gene: TRBV6-4
j_gene: TRBJ2-2
abundance: NA
d_gene: TRBD1
CDR3aa: CASRQGGTGELFF
CDR3nt: TGTGCCAGCAGACAGGGGGGCACCGGGGAGCTGTTTTTT

v_gene: TRBV7-9
j_gene: TRBJ1-3
abundance: few
d_gene: NA
CDR3aa: CASSFSGTSGGNTIYF
CDR3nt: TGTGCCAGCAGCTTTTCCGGGACATCCGGTGGAAACACCATATATTTT

v_gene: TRBV27
j_gene: TRBJ2-2
abundance: NA
d_gene: TRBD2
CDR3aa: CASSRLGLAGSNTGELFF
CDR3nt: TGTGCCAGCAGTCGACTGGGACTAGCGGGATCGAACACCGGGGAGCTGTTTTTT

v_gene: TRBV2
j_gene: TRBJ2-1
abundance: NA
d_gene: NA
CDR3aa: CASRLAENLF
CDR3nt: TGTGCCAGCAGATTGGCAGAAAACCTCTTC

v_gene: TRBV5-1
j_gene: TRBJ1-5
abundance: NA
d_gene: NA
CDR3aa: CASSRDSNQPQHF
CDR3nt: TGCGCCAGCAGCCGGGATTCCAATCAGCCCCAGCATTTT

v_gene: TRBV7-2
j_gene: TRBJ2-5
abundance: once
d_gene: NA
CDR3aa: CASSPRLGGGAETQYF
CDR3nt: TGTGCCAGCAGCCCTCGACTGGGGGGAGGAGCGGAGACCCAGTACTTC

v_gene: TRBV5-1
j_gene: TRBJ1-1
abundance: NA
d_gene: NA
CDR3aa: CASSLGPRVIDGEAFF
CDR3nt: TGCGCCAGCAGCTTGGGGCCCAGGGTAATAGACGGTGAAGCTTTCTTT

v_gene: TRBV6-1
j_gene: TRBJ2-5
abundance: NA
d_gene: TRBD1
CDR3aa: CASSTPGQGVETQYF
CDR3nt: TGTGCCAGCAGTACTCCGGGACAGGGAGTGGAGACCCAGTACTTC

v_gene: TRBV18
j_gene: TRBJ1-2
abundance: NA
d_gene: TRBD1
CDR3aa: CASSPGTGNGYTF
CDR3nt: TGTGCCAGCTCACCCGGGACAGGGAATGGCTACACCTTC

v_gene: TRBV14
j_gene: TRBJ2-2
abundance: once
d_gene: NA
CDR3aa: CASSPQGTGELFF
CDR3nt: TGTGCCAGCAGCCCACAGGGCACCGGGGAGCTGTTTTTT

v_gene: TRBV29-1
j_gene: TRBJ2-1
abundance: NA
d_gene: NA
CDR3aa: CSVASVSSYNEQFF
CDR3nt: TGCAGCGTCGCTAGCGTTAGCTCCTACAATGAGCAGTTCTTC

v_gene: TRBV5-1
j_gene: TRBJ2-2
abundance: NA
d_gene: TRBD1
CDR3aa: CASSDRAPPGELFF
CDR3nt: TGCGCCAGCAGCGACAGGGCCCCTCCCGGGGAGCTGTTTTTT

v_gene: TRBV25-1
j_gene: TRBJ2-2
abundance: NA
d_gene: NA
CDR3aa: CASSDYPLTVAGELFF
CDR3nt: TGTGCCAGCAGTGATTACCCTTTGACTGTGGCGGGGGAGCTGTTTTTT

v_gene: TRBV6-1
j_gene: TRBJ1-1
abundance: NA
d_gene: NA
CDR3aa: CASSSYTEAFF
CDR3nt: TGTGCCAGCAGTTCGTATACTGAAGCTTTCTTT

v_gene: TRBV5-1
j_gene: TRBJ1-5
abundance: NA
d_gene: TRBD1
CDR3aa: CASSLLQGGPIRNQPQHF
CDR3nt: TGCGCCAGCAGCTTGCTACAGGGGGGTCCAATTCGAAACCAGCCCCAGCATTTT

v_gene: TRBV10-3
j_gene: TRBJ1-1
abundance: NA
d_gene: TRBD1
CDR3aa: CAISRVGGQMNTEAFF
CDR3nt: TGTGCCATCAGTCGAGTGGGGGGACAGATGAACACTGAAGCTTTCTTT

v_gene: TRBV18
j_gene: TRBJ1-1
abundance: NA
d_gene: NA
CDR3aa: CASSSTRFPDSEAFF
CDR3nt: TGTGCCAGCTCATCAACGCGCTTCCCGGACAGTGAAGCTTTCTTT

v_gene: TRBV6-8
j_gene: TRBJ1-1
abundance: NA
d_gene: TRBD1
CDR3aa: CASSYPRQGMNTEAFF
CDR3nt: TGTGCCAGCAGTTACCCACGACAGGGGATGAACACTGAAGCTTTCTTT

v_gene: TRBV19
j_gene: TRBJ2-2
abundance: NA
d_gene: TRBD2
CDR3aa: CASSITSDNTGELFF
CDR3nt: TGTGCCAGTAGTATAACTAGCGACAACACCGGGGAGCTGTTTTTT

v_gene: TRBV25-1
j_gene: TRBJ1-2
abundance: NA
d_gene: NA
CDR3aa: CASSVGQSGYTF
CDR3nt: TGTGCCAGCAGTGTCGGACAGTCGGGCTACACCTTC

v_gene: TRBV6-5
j_gene: TRBJ2-1
abundance: NA
d_gene: NA
CDR3aa: CASSMSDEQFF
CDR3nt: TGTGCCAGCAGCATGTCGGATGAGCAGTTCTTC

v_gene: TRBV2
j_gene: TRBJ2-2
abundance: NA
d_gene: NA
CDR3aa: CASRREGELFF
CDR3nt: TGTGCCAGCAGGAGGGAGGGGGAGCTGTTTTTT

v_gene: TRBV13
j_gene: TRBJ2-3
abundance: few
d_gene: NA
CDR3aa: CASSLLRAGTDTQYF
CDR3nt: TGTGCCAGCAGCTTATTGCGGGCGGGCACAGATACGCAGTATTTT

v_gene: TRBV5-1
j_gene: TRBJ1-6
abundance: NA
d_gene: NA
CDR3aa: CASSQLTGLNSPLHF
CDR3nt: TGCGCCAGCAGCCAGCTTACAGGGCTTAATTCACCCCTCCACTTT

v_gene: TRBV19
j_gene: TRBJ2-4
abundance: NA
d_gene: NA
CDR3aa: CASSQDSGALGKNIQYF
CDR3nt: TGTGCCAGTAGCCAGGACAGTGGGGCACTAGGCAAAAACATTCAGTACTTC

v_gene: TRBV18
j_gene: TRBJ2-3
abundance: NA
d_gene: TRBD2
CDR3aa: CASSLGLAGTDTQYF
CDR3nt: TGTGCCAGCTCCCTCGGACTAGCGGGCACAGATACGCAGTATTTT

v_gene: TRBV7-2
j_gene: TRBJ1-5
abundance: NA
d_gene: TRBD1
CDR3aa: CASSFTGVNGQPQHF
CDR3nt: TGTGCCAGCAGCTTCACAGGGGTGAACGGGCAGCCCCAGCATTTT

v_gene: TRBV19
j_gene: TRBJ1-3
abundance: NA
d_gene: NA
CDR3aa: CASSRAGPGNTIYF
CDR3nt: TGTGCCAGTAGTAGGGCAGGCCCTGGAAACACCATATATTTT

v_gene: TRBV6-1
j_gene: TRBJ2-1
abundance: NA
d_gene: NA
CDR3aa: CAGGLGQMKYNEQFF
CDR3nt: TGTGCCGGAGGCTTAGGACAGATGAAGTACAATGAGCAGTTCTTC